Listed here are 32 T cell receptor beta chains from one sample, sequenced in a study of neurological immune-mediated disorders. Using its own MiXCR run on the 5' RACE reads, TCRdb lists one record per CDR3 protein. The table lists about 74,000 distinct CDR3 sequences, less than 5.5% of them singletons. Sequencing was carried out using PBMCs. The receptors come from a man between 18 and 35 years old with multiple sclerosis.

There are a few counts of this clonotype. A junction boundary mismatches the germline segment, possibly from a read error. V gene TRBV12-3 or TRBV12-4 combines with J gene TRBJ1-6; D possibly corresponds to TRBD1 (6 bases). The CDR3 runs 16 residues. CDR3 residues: CASSGPGGADNSPLNF. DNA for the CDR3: TGTGCCAGCAGCGGGCCGGGGGGCGCGGATAATTCACCCCTCAACTTT.

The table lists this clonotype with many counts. CDR3 bases: TGTGCCAGCAGTTACCGGACATCTGGAGACCAGCCCCAGCATTTT. Its translation: CASSYRTSGDQPQHF. J is TRBJ1-5 and V is TRBV6-2 or TRBV6-3; D perhaps matches TRBD1 (5 bases). Trimming stripped 2 bases from V and 7 bases from J, with 15 bases between. The CDR3 runs to 15 residues. Germline lookup yields CDR1 MNHEY and CDR2 SVGEGT.

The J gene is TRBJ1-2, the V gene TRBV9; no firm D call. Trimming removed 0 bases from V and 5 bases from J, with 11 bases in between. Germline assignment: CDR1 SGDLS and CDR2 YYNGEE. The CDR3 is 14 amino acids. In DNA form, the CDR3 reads TGTGCCAGCAGCGTAGCGAAAAGGGCGTATGGCTACACCTTC. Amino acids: CASSVAKRAYGYTF.

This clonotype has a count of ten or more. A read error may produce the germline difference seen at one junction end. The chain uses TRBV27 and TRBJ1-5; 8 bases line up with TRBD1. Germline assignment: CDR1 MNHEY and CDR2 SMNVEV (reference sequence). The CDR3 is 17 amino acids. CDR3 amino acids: CASSFLGTGGGIQPQNF. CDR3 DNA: TGTGCCAGCAGTTTTCTAGGGACAGGCGGCGGAATTCAGCCCCAGAATTTT.

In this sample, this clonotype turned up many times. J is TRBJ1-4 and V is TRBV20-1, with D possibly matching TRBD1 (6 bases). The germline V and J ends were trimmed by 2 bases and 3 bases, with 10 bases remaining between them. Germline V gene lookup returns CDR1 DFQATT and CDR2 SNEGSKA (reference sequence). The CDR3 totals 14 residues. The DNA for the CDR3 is TGCAGTGCTAGACAGGGGCCGTCTAATGAAAAACTGTTTTTT. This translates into CSARQGPSNEKLFF.

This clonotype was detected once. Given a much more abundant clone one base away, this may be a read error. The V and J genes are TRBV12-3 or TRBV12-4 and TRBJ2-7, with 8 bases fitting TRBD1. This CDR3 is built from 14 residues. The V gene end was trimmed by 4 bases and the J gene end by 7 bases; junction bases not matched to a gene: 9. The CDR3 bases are TGTGCCAGCAGTTCCTTGGACAGGGCCCAAGAGCAGTACTTC. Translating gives CASSSLDRAQEQYF.

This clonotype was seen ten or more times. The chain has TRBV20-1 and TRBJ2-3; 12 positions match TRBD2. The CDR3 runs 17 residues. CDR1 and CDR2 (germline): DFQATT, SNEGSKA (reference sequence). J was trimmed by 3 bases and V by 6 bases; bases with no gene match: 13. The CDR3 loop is CSARKPGLAGVTDTQYF. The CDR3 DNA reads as TGCAGTGCCCGTAAGCCGGGACTAGCGGGTGTGACAGATACGCAGTATTTT.

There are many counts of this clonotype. The DNA of the CDR3 is TGCAGTGCTAGAGGCCCAGGGGGTAGCGGGGCCCTGACGTCCTACGAGCAGTACTTC. This translates into CSARGPGGSGALTSYEQYF. V and J are TRBV20-1 and TRBJ2-7, with D perhaps matching TRBD2 (8 bases). This CDR3 is 19 amino acids long. V shed 1 base and J shed 1 base, with 26 bases lying between them. Germline CDR1 DFQATT, CDR2 SNEGSKA (reference sequence).

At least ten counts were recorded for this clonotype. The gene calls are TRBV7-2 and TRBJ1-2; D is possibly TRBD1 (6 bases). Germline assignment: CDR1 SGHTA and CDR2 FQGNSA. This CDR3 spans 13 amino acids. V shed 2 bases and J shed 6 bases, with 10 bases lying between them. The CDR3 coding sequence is TGTGCCAGCAGCTTATGGGGGGCAGATGGCTACACCTTC. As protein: CASSLWGADGYTF.

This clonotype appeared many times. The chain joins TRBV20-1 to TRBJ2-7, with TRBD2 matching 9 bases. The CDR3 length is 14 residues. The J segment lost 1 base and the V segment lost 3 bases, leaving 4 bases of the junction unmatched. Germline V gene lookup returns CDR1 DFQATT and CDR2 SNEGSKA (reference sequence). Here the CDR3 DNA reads TGCAGTGCTAGTCCGACTAGCGGATCCTACGAGCAGTACTTC. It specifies CSASPTSGSYEQYF.

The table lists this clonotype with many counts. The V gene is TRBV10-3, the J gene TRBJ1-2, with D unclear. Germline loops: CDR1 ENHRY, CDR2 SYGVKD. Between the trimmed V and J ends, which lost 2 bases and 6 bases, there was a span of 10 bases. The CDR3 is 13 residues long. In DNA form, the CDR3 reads TGTGCCATCAGTGAGCACGACGGGGATGGCTACACCTTC. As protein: CAISEHDGDGYTF.

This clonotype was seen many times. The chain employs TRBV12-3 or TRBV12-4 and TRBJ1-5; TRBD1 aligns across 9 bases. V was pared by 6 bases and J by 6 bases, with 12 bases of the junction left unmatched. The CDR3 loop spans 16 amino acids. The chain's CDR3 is CASSMNPTGGGQPQHF. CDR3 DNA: TGTGCCAGCAGCATGAACCCGACAGGGGGTGGTCAGCCCCAGCATTTT.

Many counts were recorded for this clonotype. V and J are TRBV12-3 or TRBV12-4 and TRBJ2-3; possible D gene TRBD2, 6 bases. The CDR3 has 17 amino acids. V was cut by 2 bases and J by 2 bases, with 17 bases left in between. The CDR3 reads CASSLFPSREFTDTQYF. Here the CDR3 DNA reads TGTGCCAGCAGTTTATTCCCCTCCCGGGAGTTCACAGATACGCAGTATTTT.

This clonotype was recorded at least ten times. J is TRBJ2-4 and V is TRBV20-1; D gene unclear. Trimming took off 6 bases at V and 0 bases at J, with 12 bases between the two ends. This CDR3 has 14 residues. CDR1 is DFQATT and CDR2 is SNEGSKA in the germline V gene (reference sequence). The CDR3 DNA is TGCAGTGCCCCAACTTCGAAAGCCAAAAACATTCAGTACTTC. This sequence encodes CSAPTSKAKNIQYF.

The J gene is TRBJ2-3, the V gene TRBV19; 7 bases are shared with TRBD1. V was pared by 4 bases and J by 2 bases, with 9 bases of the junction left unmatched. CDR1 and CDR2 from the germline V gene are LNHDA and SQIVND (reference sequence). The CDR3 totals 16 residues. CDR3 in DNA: TGTGCCAGTAGTACTTCGACAGGGAGATACACAGATACGCAGTATTTT. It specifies CASSTSTGRYTDTQYF.

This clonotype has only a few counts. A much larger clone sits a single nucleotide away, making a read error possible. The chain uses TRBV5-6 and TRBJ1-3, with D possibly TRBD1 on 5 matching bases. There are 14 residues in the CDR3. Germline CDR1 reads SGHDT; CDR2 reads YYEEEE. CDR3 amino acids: CASSLPGPGKTIYF. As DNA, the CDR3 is TGTGCCAGCAGCTTGCCAGGGCCTGGAAAAACCATATATTTT. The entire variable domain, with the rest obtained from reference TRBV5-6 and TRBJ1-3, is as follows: DAGVTQSPTHLIKTRGQQVTLRCSPKSGHDTVSWYQQALGQGPQFIFQYYEEEERQRGNFPDRFSGHQFPNYSSELNVNALLLGDSALYLCASSLPGPGKTIYFGEGSWLTVV.

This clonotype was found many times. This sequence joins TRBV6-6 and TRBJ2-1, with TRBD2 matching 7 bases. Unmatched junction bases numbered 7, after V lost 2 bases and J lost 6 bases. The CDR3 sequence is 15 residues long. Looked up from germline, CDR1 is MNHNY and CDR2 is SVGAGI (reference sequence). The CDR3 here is CASSYRSASGNEQFF. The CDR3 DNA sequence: TGTGCCAGCAGTTACAGATCGGCTAGCGGCAATGAGCAGTTCTTC.

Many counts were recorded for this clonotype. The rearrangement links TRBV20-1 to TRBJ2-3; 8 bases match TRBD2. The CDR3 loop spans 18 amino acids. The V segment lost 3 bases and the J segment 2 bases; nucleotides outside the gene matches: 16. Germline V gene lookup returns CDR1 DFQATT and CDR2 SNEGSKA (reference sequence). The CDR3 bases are TGCAGTGCTAGGCCCAGGGAGCGGGGGATATACTTCACAGATACGCAGTATTTT. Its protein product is CSARPRERGIYFTDTQYF.

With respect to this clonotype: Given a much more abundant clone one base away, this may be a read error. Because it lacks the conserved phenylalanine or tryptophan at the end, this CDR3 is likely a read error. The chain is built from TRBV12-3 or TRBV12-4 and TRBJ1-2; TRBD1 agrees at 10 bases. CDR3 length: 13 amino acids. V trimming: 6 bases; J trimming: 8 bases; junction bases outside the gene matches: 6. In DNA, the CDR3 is TGTGCCAGCAGCCGGGACAGGGGTCGGGGCTACACCTAC. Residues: CASSRDRGRGYTY.

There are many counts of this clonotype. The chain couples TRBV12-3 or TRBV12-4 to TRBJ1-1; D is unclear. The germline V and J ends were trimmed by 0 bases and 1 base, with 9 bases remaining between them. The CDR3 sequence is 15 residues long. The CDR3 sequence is CASSLAWGSNTEAFF. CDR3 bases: TGTGCCAGCAGTTTAGCTTGGGGTTCGAACACTGAAGCTTTCTTT.

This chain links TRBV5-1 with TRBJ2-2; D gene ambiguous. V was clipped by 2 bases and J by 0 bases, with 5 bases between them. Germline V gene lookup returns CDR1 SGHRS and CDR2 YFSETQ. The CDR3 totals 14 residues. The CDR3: CASSLPANTGELFF. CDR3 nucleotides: TGCGCCAGCAGCTTACCGGCGAACACCGGGGAGCTGTTTTTT.

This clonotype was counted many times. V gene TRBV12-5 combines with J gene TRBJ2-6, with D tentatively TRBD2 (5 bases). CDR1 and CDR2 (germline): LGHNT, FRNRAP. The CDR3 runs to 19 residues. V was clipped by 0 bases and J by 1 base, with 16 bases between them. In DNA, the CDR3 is TGTGCTAGTGGTTTGGTAGTTACGGGGATACCATCTGGGGCCAACGTCCTGACTTTC. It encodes CASGLVVTGIPSGANVLTF.

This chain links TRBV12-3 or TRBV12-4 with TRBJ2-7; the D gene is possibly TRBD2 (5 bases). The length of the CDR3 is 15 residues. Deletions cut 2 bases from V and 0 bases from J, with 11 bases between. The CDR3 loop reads CASSLLRGSSYEQYF. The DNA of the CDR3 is TGTGCCAGCAGTTTACTACGTGGGAGCTCCTACGAGCAGTACTTC.

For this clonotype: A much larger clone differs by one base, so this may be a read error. The CDR3 sequence is CATSRDPGVDKKIQYF. For the CDR3, the DNA is TGTGCCACCAGCAGAGACCCAGGAGTGGACAAAAAAATTCAGTACTTC. V and J are TRBV15 and TRBJ2-4, with D possibly TRBD1 on 5 matching bases. This CDR3 has 16 amino acids. Germline assignment: CDR1 LNHNV and CDR2 YYDKDF (reference sequence).

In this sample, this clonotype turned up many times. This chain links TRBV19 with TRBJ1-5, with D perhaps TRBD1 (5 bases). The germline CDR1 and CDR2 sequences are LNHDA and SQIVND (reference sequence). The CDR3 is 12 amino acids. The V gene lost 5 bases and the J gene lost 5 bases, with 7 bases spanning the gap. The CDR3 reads CASSWGDQPQHF. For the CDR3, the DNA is TGTGCCAGTAGTTGGGGGGATCAGCCCCAGCATTTT.

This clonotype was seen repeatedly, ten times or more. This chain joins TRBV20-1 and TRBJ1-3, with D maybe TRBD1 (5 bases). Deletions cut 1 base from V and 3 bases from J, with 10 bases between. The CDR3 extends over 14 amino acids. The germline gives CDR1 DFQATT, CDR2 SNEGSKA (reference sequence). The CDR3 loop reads CSARGGGSGNTIYF. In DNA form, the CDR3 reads TGCAGTGCTAGAGGGGGCGGAAGTGGAAACACCATATATTTT.

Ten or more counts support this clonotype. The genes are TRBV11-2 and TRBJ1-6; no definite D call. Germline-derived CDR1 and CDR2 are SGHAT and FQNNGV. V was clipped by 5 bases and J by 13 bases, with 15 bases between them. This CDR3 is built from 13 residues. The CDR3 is CASSEAEFIPLHF. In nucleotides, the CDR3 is TGTGCCAGCAGCGAGGCTGAGTTTATTCCCCTCCACTTT.

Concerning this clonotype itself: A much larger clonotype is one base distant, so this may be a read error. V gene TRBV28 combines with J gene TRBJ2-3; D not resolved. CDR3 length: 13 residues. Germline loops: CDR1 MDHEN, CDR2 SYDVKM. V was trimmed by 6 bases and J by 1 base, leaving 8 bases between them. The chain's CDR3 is CASRRKGTDTQYF. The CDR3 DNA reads TGTGCCAGCAGGAGAAAGGGCACAGATACGCAGTATTTT.

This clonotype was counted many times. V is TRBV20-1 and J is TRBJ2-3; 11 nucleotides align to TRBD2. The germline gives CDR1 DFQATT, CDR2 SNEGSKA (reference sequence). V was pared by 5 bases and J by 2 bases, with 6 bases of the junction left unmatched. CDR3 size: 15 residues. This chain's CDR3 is CSASFSGGATDTQYF. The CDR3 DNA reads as TGCAGTGCTTCCTTTAGCGGGGGGGCCACAGATACGCAGTATTTT.

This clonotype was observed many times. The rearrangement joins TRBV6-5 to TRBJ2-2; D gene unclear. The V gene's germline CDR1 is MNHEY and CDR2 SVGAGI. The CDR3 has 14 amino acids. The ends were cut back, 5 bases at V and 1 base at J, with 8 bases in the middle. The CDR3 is CASSQVRNTGELFF. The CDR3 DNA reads TGTGCCAGCAGTCAGGTCCGGAACACCGGGGAGCTGTTTTTT.

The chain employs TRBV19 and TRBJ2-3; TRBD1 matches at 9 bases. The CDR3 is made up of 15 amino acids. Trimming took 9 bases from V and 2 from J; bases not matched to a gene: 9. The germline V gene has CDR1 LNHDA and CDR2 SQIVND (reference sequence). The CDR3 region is CASESRTGATDTQYF. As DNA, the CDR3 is TGTGCCAGCGAGTCCCGGACAGGGGCCACAGATACGCAGTATTTT.

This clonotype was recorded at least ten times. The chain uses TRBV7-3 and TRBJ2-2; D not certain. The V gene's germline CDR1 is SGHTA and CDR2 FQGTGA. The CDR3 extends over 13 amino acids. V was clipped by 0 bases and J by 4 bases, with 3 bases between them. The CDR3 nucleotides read TGTGCCAGCAGCTTAACTAGCACCGGGGAGCTGTTTTTT. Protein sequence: CASSLTSTGELFF.